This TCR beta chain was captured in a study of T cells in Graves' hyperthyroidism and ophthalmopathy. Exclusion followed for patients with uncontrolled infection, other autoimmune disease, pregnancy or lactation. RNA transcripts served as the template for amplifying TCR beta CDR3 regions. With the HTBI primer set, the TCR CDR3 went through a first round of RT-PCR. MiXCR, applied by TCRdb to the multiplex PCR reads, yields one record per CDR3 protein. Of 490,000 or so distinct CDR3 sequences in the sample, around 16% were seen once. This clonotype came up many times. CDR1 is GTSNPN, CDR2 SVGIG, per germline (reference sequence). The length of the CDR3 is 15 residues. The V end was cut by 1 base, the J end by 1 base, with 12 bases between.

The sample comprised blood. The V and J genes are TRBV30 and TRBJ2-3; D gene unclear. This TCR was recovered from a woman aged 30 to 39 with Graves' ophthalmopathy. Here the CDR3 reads CAWSATWVGTDTQYF. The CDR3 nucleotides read TGTGCCTGGAGTGCAACCTGGGTGGGCACAGATACGCAGTATTTT.